These 14 T cell receptor beta chains originate from one sample sequenced in a study of blood T cell repertoires in COVID-19. Profiling relied on immunoSEQ multiplex PCR, and the TCRdb table lists in-frame clones only, not all of them. This table holds some 300,000 clones, around nine tenths found once. Sequencing was done on a sample of peripheral blood. These TCRs come from a woman in her thirties with COVID-19, enrolled during active disease.

The J gene is TRBJ2-3, the V gene TRBV10-3; D gene ambiguous. CDR3 length: 13 residues. Germline CDR1 ENHRY, CDR2 SYGVKD. Trimming removed 7 bases at V and 2 bases at J, with 10 bases between. The CDR3, as DNA: TGTGCCATCACGGCCGCGGACACAGATACGCAGTATTTT. This gives the protein CAITAADTDTQYF.

V is TRBV7-9 and J is TRBJ1-1; D is ambiguous. The germline gives CDR1 SEHNR, CDR2 FQNEAQ (reference sequence). V was clipped by 4 bases and J by 1 base, with 10 bases between them. This CDR3 region has 14 residues. CDR3 nucleotides: TGTGCCAGCAGCTCTTTCCGGGAGAACACTGAAGCTTTCTTT. This codes for CASSSFRENTEAFF. Filled out from reference TRBV7-9 and TRBJ1-1, the complete variable domain reads DTGVSQNPRHKITKRGQNVTFRCDPISEHNRLYWYRQTLGQGPEFLTYFQNEAQLEKSRLLSDRFSAERPKGSFSTLEIQRTEQGDSAMYLCASSSFRENTEAFFGQGTRLTVV.

The rearrangement uses TRBV2 and TRBJ1-2, with D maybe TRBD1 (6 bases). Trimming took 6 bases from V and 0 from J, leaving 11 bases between them. CDR1 and CDR2 (germline): SNHLY, FYNNEI. This CDR3 is built from 14 residues. The DNA of the CDR3 is TGTGCCAGCAGCAGGGACATATCTAACTATGGCTACACCTTC. This codes for CASSRDISNYGYTF.

This clone was seen more than once but under ten times. The chain employs TRBV7-2 and TRBJ2-6, with 7 bases that match TRBD1. This CDR3 is built from 18 residues. Germline V CDR1 and CDR2: SGHTA, FQGNSA. V dropped 4 bases and J dropped 0; count of bases not matched to a gene: 9. In nucleotides, the CDR3 is TGTGCCAGCAGCTCACAAAGACAGGGATTCTCTGGGGCCAACGTCCTGACTTTC. Protein sequence: CASSSQRQGFSGANVLTF. The full variable domain, its missing parts supplied by reference TRBV7-2 and TRBJ2-6, is GAGVSQSPSNKVTEKGKDVELRCDPISGHTALYWYRQSLGQGLEFLIYFQGNSAPDKSGLPSDRFSAERTGGSVSTLTIQRTQQEDSAVYLCASSSQRQGFSGANVLTFGAGSRLTVL.

This clone was seen a single time. The gene calls are TRBV5-1 and TRBJ2-2; 10 nucleotides align to TRBD1. CDR1 SGHRS and CDR2 YFSETQ come from the germline V gene. The CDR3 has 17 amino acids. The trim removed 8 bases at V and 7 bases at J, leaving 17 bases unmatched. CDR3 amino acids: CASKRTLTGGAGGELFF. CDR3 bases: TGCGCCAGTAAACGAACTTTGACAGGGGGCGCTGGCGGGGAGCTGTTTTTT.

The chain has TRBV18 and TRBJ1-2; D may be TRBD1 (5 bases). The CDR3 is made up of 14 amino acids. The germline CDR1 and CDR2 sequences are KGHSH and LQKENI. The V end lost 2 bases, the J end lost 4 bases, and 11 bases lay between the germline ends. Here the CDR3 DNA reads TGTGCCAGCTCACCAGCCAGGGATGGCTATGGCTACACCTTC. This translates into CASSPARDGYGYTF.

The V gene is TRBV6-5, the J gene TRBJ1-3, with 8 bases fitting TRBD1. The V and J ends lost 0 bases and 8 bases, in that order; junction bases with no gene match: 6. The germline V gene has CDR1 MNHEY and CDR2 SVGAGI. The CDR3 spans 15 residues. CDR3 sequence (DNA): TGTGCCAGCAGTTACTCGGGGACAGGCTTGGACACCATATATTTT. This encodes CASSYSGTGLDTIYF.

In regard to this clone: Different DNA sequences within this sample yield the same CDR3. This rearrangement joins TRBV3-1 (or the pseudogene TRBV3-2) to TRBJ2-5; the D gene is possibly TRBD2 (5 bases). The CDR3 extends over 12 amino acids. Between the trimmed V and J ends, which lost 0 bases and 7 bases, there was a span of 6 bases. Germline-derived CDR1 and CDR2 are LGHDT and YNNKEL (reference sequence). The CDR3 is CASSQERGTQYF. The CDR3 nucleotides read TGTGCCAGCAGCCAAGAACGGGGGACCCAGTACTTC.

The chain recombines TRBV11-3 with TRBJ2-1; D is undetermined. The V end lost 4 bases, the J end lost 7 bases, and 14 bases lay between the germline ends. CDR1 and CDR2 from the germline V gene are SGHNT and YENEEA. The CDR3 is 14 residues long. The CDR3 here is CASSSETPGNEQFF. CDR3 DNA sequence: TGTGCCAGCAGCTCCGAGACCCCCGGGAATGAGCAGTTCTTC.

The rearrangement links TRBV5-1 to TRBJ1-1; TRBD1 aligns across 10 bases. This CDR3 spans 13 amino acids. Germline V gene data show CDR1 as SGHRS and CDR2 as YFSETQ. The V gene end was trimmed by 4 bases and the J gene end by 10 bases; junction bases not matched to a gene: 7. The CDR3 protein is CASSNGQGDGAFF. In nucleotides, the CDR3 is TGCGCCAGCAGCAACGGACAGGGGGATGGAGCTTTCTTT.

V usage is TRBV7-2 and J usage is TRBJ2-2; 7 positions agree with TRBD2. CDR3 size: 14 residues. Trimming at V came to 7 bases and at J to 7 bases, leaving 9 bases not matched to a gene. From germline, CDR1 is SGHTA and CDR2 FQGNSA. Here the CDR3 reads CASNPSGSGGELFF. CDR3 DNA: TGTGCCAGCAACCCTAGCGGCTCGGGCGGGGAGCTGTTTTTT. The variable domain in full, with the rest retrieved from reference TRBV7-2 and TRBJ2-2, is GAGVSQSPSNKVTEKGKDVELRCDPISGHTALYWYRQSLGQGLEFLIYFQGNSAPDKSGLPSDRFSAERTGGSVSTLTIQRTQQEDSAVYLCASNPSGSGGELFFGEGSRLTVL.

J is TRBJ1-2 and V is TRBV28, with 7 nucleotides matching TRBD1. V shed 7 bases and J 5 bases; nucleotides not matched to a gene: 19. Per germline, CDR1 MDHEN and CDR2 SYDVKM. The CDR3 runs 17 residues. The CDR3 sequence: CASTPRQGLLTLYGYTF. The CDR3 coding sequence is TGTGCCAGCACCCCCCGACAGGGACTCTTAACTTTGTATGGCTACACCTTC.

This clone was observed once. This sequence joins TRBV2 and TRBJ1-2; 8 nucleotides line up with TRBD1. J lost 4 bases, V lost 9 bases, and 16 bases had no gene match. There are 16 residues in the CDR3. Germline loops: CDR1 SNHLY, CDR2 FYNNEI. CDR3 sequence (DNA): TGTGCCAGTGGAGAGGGGGACAGGATTCTCACCTATGGCTACACCTTC. Translated, it gives CASGEGDRILTYGYTF.

V is TRBV6-2 or TRBV6-3 and J is TRBJ1-2; TRBD1 is a possible D gene (6 bases). Trimming shortened V by 6 bases and J by 0 bases, and 26 bases separated the two germline ends. The CDR3 has 19 residues. Germline CDR1 and CDR2: MNHEY and SVGEGT. This CDR3 reads CASSPSYHAGTSSNYGYTF. CDR3 bases: TGTGCCAGCAGCCCCTCATACCATGCCGGGACATCCTCTAACTATGGCTACACCTTC.